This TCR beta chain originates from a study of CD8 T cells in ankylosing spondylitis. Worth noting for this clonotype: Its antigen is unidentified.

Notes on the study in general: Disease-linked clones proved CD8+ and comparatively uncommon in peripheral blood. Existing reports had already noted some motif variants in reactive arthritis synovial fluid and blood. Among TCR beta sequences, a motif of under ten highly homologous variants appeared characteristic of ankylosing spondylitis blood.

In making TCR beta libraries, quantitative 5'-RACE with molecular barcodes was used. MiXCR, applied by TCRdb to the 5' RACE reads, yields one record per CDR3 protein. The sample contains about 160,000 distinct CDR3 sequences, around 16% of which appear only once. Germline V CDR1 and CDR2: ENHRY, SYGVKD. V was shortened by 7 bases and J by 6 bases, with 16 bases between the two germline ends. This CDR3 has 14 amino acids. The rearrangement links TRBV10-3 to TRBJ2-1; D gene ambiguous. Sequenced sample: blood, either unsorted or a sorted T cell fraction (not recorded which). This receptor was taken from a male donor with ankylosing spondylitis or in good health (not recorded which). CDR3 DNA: TGTGCCATCACCAGAAGACCCGAATCCAATGAGCAGTTCTTC. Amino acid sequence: CAITRRPESNEQFF.